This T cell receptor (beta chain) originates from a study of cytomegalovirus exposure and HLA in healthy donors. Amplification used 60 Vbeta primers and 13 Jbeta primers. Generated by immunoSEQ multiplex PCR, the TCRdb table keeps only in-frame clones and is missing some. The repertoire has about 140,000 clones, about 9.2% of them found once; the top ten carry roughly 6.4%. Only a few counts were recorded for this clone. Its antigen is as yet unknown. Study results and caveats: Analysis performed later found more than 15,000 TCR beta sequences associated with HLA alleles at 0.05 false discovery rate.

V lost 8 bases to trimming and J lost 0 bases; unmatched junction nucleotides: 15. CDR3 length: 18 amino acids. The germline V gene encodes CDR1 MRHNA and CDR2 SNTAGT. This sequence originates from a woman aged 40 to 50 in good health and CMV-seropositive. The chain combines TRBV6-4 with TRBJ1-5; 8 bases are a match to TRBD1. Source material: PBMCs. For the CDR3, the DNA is TGTGCCAGCCGATGGACAGGGTCCGGGGGCGGTAGCAATCAGCCCCAGCATTTT. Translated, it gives CASRWTGSGGGSNQPQHF.